This T cell receptor (beta chain) emerged from a study of OX40 agonist ivuxolimab in advanced cancers. Study-level points and caveats: Among the least clonally expanded were partial responders at 0.1-3.0 mg/kg.

The CDR3 is made up of 15 amino acids. Germline V gene lookup returns CDR1 SGHVS and CDR2 FQNEAQ. V was clipped by 1 base and J by 4 bases, with 11 bases between them. About this clone: The antigen remains unidentified.

Sequencing was performed with immunoSEQ multiplex PCR; in TCRdb, only in-frame clones are kept and a portion is missing. The sample lists about 73,000 clones, about 88% occurring once. The sequences come from CD4+ or CD8+ T cells sorted from blood, collected in a trial of the OX40 agonist ivuxolimab. This chain links TRBV7-8 with TRBJ1-5; no reliable D call. This receptor was identified in an adult with an advanced solid tumor such as melanoma, head and neck, liver or kidney cancer. CDR3 loop: CASSLVRVRNQPQHF. The CDR3 DNA sequence: TGTGCCAGCAGCTTAGTGAGGGTGAGGAATCAGCCCCAGCATTTT.